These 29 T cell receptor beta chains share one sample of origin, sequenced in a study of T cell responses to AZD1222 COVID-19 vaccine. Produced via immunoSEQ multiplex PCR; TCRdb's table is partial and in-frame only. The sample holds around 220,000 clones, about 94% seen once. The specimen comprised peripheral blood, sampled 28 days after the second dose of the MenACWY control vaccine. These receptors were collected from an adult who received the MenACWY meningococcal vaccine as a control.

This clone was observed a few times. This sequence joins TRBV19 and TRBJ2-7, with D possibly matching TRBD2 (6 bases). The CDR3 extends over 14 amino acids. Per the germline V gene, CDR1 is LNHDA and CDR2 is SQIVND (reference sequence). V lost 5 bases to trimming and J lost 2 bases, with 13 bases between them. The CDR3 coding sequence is TGTGCCAGTAGTGCCGGGACTGAGGCCTACGAGCAGTACTTC. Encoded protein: CASSAGTEAYEQYF.

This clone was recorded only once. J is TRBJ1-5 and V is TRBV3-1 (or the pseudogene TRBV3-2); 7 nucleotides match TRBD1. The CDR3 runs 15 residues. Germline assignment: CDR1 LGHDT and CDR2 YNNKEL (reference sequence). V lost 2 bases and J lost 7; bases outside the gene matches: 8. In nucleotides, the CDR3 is TGTGCCAGCAGCCAAACCGCAGGGGGTGGGCAGCCCCAGCATTTT. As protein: CASSQTAGGGQPQHF.

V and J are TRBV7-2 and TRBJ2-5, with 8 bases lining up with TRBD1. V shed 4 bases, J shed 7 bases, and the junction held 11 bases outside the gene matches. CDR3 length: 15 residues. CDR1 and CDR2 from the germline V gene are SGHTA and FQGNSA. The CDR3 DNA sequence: TGTGCCAGCAGCTCCGGTGGACAGGGCCTCGGGACCCAGTACTTC. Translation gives CASSSGGQGLGTQYF.

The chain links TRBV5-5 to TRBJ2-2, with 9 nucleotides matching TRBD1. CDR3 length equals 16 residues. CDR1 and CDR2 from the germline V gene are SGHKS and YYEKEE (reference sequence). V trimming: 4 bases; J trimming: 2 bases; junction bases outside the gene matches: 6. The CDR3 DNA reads TGTGCCAGCAGCGGTGGGACAGGGACTAACACCGGGGAGCTGTTTTTT. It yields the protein CASSGGTGTNTGELFF.

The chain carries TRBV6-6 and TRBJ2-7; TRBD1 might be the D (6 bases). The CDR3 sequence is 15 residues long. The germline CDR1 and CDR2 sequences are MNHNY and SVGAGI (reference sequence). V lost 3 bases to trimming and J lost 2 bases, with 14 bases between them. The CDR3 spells CASSYNGGLTYEQYF. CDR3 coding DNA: TGTGCCAGCAGTTATAATGGGGGCCTGACCTACGAGCAGTACTTC.

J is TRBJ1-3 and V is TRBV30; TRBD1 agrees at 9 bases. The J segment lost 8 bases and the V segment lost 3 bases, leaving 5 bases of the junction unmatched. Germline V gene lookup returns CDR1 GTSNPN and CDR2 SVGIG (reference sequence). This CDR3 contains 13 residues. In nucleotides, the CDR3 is TGTGCCTGGAGACGGACAGGGGTAGACACCATATATTTT. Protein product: CAWRRTGVDTIYF.

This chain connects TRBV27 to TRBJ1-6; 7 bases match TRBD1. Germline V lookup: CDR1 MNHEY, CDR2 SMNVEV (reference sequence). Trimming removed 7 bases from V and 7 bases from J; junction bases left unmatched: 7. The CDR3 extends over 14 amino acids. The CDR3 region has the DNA TGTGCCAGCATGTTAGGGACAGAGAATTCACCCCTCCACTTT. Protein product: CASMLGTENSPLHF.

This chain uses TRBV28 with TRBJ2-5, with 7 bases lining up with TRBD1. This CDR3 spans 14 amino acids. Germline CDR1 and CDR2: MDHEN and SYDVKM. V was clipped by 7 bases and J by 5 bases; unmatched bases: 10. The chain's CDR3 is CASKWTGNLETQYF. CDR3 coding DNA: TGTGCCAGCAAGTGGACAGGAAATTTGGAGACCCAGTACTTC. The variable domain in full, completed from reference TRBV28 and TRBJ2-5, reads DVKVTQSSRYLVKRTGEKVFLECVQDMDHENMFWYRQDPGLGLRLIYFSYDVKMKEKGDIPEGYSVSREKKERFSLILESASTNQTSMYLCASKWTGNLETQYFGPGTRLLVL.

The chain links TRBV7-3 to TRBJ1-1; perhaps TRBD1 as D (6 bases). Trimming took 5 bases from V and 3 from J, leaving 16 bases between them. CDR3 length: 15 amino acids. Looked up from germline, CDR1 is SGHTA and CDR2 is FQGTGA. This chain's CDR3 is CASSLSRGPDTEAFF. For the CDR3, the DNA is TGTGCCAGCAGCCTCAGTCGGGGGCCGGACACTGAAGCTTTCTTT.

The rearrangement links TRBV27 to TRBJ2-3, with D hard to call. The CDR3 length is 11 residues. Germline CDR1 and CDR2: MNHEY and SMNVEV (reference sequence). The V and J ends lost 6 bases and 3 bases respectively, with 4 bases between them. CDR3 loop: CASRLTDTQYF. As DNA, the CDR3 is TGTGCCAGCAGATTGACAGATACGCAGTATTTT.

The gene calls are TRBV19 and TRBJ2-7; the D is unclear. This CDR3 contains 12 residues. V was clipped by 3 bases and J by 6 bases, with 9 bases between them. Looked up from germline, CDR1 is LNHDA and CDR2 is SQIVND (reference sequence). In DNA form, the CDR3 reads TGTGCCAGTAGTATGTCGGGTGGCGAGCAGTACTTC. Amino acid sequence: CASSMSGGEQYF.

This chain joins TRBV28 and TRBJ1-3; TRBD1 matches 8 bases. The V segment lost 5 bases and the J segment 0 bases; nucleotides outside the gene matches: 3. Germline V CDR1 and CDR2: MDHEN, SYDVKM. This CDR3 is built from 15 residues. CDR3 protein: CASSGQGLSGNTIYF. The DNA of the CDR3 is TGTGCCAGCAGTGGACAGGGCCTCTCTGGAAACACCATATATTTT. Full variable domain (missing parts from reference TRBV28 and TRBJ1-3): DVKVTQSSRYLVKRTGEKVFLECVQDMDHENMFWYRQDPGLGLRLIYFSYDVKMKEKGDIPEGYSVSREKKERFSLILESASTNQTSMYLCASSGQGLSGNTIYFGEGSWLTVV.

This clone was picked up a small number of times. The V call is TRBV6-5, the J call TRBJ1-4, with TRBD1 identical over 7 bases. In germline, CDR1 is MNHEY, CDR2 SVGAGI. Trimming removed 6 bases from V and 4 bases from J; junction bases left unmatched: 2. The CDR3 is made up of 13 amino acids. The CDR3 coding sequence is TGTGCCAGCAGAAGGGACAGTAATGAAAAACTGTTTTTT. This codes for CASRRDSNEKLFF.

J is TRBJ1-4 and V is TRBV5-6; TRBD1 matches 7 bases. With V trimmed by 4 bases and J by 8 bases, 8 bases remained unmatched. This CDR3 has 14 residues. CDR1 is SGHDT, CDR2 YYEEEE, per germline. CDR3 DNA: TGTGCCAGCAGCCACGACAGGGAGGGGGAAAAACTGTTTTTT. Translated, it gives CASSHDREGEKLFF.

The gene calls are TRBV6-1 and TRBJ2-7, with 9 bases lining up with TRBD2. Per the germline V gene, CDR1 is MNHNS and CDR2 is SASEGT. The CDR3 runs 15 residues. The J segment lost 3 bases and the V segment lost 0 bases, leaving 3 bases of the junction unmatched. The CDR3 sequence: CASSEAISGSYEQYF. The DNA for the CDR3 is TGTGCCAGCAGTGAAGCGATTAGCGGGAGCTACGAGCAGTACTTC.

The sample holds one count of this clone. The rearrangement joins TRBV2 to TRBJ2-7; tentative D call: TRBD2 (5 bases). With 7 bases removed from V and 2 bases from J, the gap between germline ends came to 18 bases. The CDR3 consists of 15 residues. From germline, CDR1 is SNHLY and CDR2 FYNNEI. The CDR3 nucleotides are TGTGCCAGCAAGCGGCAACCGACAACGACCTACGAGCAGTACTTC. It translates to CASKRQPTTTYEQYF.

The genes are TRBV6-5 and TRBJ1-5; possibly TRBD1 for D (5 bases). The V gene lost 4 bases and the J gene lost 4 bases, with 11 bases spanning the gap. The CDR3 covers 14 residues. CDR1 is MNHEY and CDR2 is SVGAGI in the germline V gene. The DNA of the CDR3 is TGTGCCAGCAGTTTAACAGGAGTTAATCAGCCCCAGCATTTT. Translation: CASSLTGVNQPQHF.

CDR3 nucleotide sequence: TGTGCCAGCAGTCCCCATACAGGTGATAGCAATCAGCCCCAGCATTTT. This sequence encodes CASSPHTGDSNQPQHF. The J gene is TRBJ1-5, the V gene TRBV28, with TRBD1 as a possible D gene (5 bases). Looked up from germline, CDR1 is MDHEN and CDR2 is SYDVKM. Trimming removed 5 bases from V and 0 bases from J, with 14 bases in between. This CDR3 spans 16 amino acids.

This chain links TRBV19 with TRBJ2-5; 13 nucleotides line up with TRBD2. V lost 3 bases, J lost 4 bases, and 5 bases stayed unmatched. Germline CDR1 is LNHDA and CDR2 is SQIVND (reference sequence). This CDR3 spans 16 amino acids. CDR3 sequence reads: CASSIRTSGSRETQYF. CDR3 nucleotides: TGTGCCAGTAGTATCCGGACTAGCGGGAGTAGAGAGACCCAGTACTTC.

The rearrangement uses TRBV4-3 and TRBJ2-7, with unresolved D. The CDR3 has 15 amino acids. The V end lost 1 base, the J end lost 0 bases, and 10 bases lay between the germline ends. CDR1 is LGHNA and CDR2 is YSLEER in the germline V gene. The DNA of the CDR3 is TGCGCCAGCAGCCAAGGGGTAATTAGCTCCTACGAGCAGTACTTC. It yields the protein CASSQGVISSYEQYF.

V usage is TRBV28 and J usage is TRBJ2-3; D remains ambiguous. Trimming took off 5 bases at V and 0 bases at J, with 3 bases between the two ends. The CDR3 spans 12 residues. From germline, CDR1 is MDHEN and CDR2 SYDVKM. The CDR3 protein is CASSPSTDTQYF. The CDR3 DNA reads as TGTGCCAGCAGTCCAAGCACAGATACGCAGTATTTT.

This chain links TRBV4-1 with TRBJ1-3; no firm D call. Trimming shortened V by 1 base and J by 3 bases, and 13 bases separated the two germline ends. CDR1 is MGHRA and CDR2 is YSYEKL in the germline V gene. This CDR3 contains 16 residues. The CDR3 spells CASSQGAGVSGNTIYF. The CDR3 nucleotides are TGCGCCAGCAGCCAAGGAGCCGGTGTCAGTGGAAACACCATATATTTT.

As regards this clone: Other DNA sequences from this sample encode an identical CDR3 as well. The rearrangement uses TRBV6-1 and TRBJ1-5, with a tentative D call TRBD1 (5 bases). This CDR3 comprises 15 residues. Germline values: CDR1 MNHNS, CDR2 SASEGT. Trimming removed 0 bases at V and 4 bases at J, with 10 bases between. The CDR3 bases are TGTGCCAGCAGTGAAGCGGGGGGGGGAAATCAGCCCCAGCATTTT. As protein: CASSEAGGGNQPQHF.

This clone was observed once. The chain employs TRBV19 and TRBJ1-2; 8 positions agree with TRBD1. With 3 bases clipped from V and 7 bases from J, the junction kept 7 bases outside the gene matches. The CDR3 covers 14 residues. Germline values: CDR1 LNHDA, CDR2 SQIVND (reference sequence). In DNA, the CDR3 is TGTGCCAGTAGTATCAACAGGGGGTCTATTGGCTACACCTTC. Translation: CASSINRGSIGYTF.

The CDR3: CASSLVSPTEAFF. The CDR3 DNA reads TGCGCCAGCAGCTTGGTATCACCCACTGAAGCTTTCTTT. The chain uses TRBV5-1 and TRBJ1-1; D is ambiguous. CDR3 length: 13 amino acids. Germline loops: CDR1 SGHRS, CDR2 YFSETQ. Trimming left V 0 bases short and J 4 bases short, with 7 bases between.

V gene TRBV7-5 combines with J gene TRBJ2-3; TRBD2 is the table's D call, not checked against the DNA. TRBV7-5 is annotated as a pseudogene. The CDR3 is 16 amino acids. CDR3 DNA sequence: TGTGCCAGAAGCTTAGGGACTAGCGGCCGCACAGATACGCAGTATTTT. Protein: CARSLGTSGRTDTQYF.

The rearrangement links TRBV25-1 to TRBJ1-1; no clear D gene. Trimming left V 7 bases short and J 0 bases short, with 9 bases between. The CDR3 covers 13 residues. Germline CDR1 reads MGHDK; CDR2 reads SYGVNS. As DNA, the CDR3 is TGTGCCAGCACCACCGAATTGAACACTGAAGCTTTCTTT. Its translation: CASTTELNTEAFF. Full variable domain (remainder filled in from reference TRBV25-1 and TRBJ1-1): EADIYQTPRYLVIGTGKKITLECSQTMGHDKMYWYQQDPGMELHLIHYSYGVNSTEKGDLSSESTVSRIRTEHFPLTLESARPSHTSQYLCASTTELNTEAFFGQGTRLTVV.

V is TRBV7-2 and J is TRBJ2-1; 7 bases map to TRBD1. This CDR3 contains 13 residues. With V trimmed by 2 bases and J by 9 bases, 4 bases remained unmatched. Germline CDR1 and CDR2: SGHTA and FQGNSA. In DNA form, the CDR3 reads TGTGCCAGCAGCTTAACAGGGGCGCTTGAGCAGTTCTTC. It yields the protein CASSLTGALEQFF.

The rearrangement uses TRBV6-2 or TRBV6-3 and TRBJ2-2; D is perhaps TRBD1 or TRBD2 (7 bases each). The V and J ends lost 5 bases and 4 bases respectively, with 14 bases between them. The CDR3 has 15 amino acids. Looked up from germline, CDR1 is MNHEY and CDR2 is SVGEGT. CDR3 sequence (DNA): TGTGCCAGCAGTCCCCAGGGGGGGGGCACCGGGGAGCTGTTTTTT. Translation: CASSPQGGGTGELFF.